This TCR beta chain was captured by sequencing in a study of cytomegalovirus exposure and HLA in healthy donors. Separate from the roughly 700-subject first cohort, the roughly 120-subject validation cohort was the one that the donors belonged to. From germline, CDR1 is SGHTA and CDR2 FQGNSA. This CDR3 contains 15 residues. V lost 5 bases and J 2 bases, leaving 14 bases between the germline ends. Libraries were prepared by immunoSEQ multiplex PCR; TCRdb keeps only in-frame clonotypes and omits some of them. There are tens of thousands of clones in the sample; approximately 94% occur only once, and 3.2% lies in the top ten.

The genes are TRBV7-2 and TRBJ2-3; the D is unclear. Source material: PBMCs. The TCR sequence derives from a woman younger than 30 in good health and CMV-seropositive. For the CDR3, the DNA is TGTGCCAGCAGCACACGTAGCAGAGCCACAGATACGCAGTATTTT. This translates into CASSTRSRATDTQYF. The variable domain in full, with the rest retrieved from reference TRBV7-2 and TRBJ2-3, is GAGVSQSPSNKVTEKGKDVELRCDPISGHTALYWYRQSLGQGLEFLIYFQGNSAPDKSGLPSDRFSAERTGGSVSTLTIQRTQQEDSAVYLCASSTRSRATDTQYFGPGTRLTVL.